The T cell receptor beta chain under discussion was sequenced for a study of T cells in Graves' hyperthyroidism and ophthalmopathy. The study's findings and limits: Most thyroid clonotypes expanded above 0.001 were also detected in blood.

Notes on this clonotype: Its antigen is undetermined.

Diagnoses were made from clinical symptoms, serum measures (thyroxine and TRAb), thyroid ultrasound and orbital computed tomography. From RNA transcripts, TCR beta CDR3 regions were amplified. HTBI primers drove first-round RT-PCR of the TCR CDR3. TCRdb processed the multiplex PCR reads anew with MiXCR; each CDR3 protein has one entry. This table has around 600,000 distinct CDR3 sequences, about 45% appearing once. This CDR3 is built from 13 residues. With 6 bases removed from V and 2 bases from J, the gap between germline ends came to 10 bases. Germline V CDR1 and CDR2: KGHDR, SFDVKD. The sequencing input was peripheral blood or thyroid tissue (not recorded which). The V call is TRBV24-1, the J call TRBJ2-7, with a possible D match to TRBD2 (5 bases). The TCR sequence derives from an adult man with Graves' disease, either hyperthyroidism or ophthalmopathy (not recorded which). CDR3 sequence (DNA): TGTGCCACCAGTTTCGGGGTGACCTACGAGCAGTACTTC. Its protein product is CATSFGVTYEQYF.